These 29 T cell receptor beta chains came from one sample sequenced in a study of blood T cell repertoires in COVID-19. Libraries were prepared by immunoSEQ multiplex PCR; TCRdb keeps only in-frame clonotypes and omits some of them. This table holds hundreds of thousands of clones, 85% to 90% found once. What was sequenced was PBMCs or T cells enriched from blood (not recorded which). The origin of the receptors is a man between 50 and 59 years old who had been exposed to COVID-19.

The chain joins TRBV5-8 to TRBJ2-1; 9 bases agree with TRBD1. This CDR3 region has 15 residues. Trimming removed 3 bases from V and 6 bases from J; junction bases left unmatched: 7. Germline CDR1 is SGHTS and CDR2 is YDEGEE. CDR3 DNA: TGTGCCAGCAGCTGGGGGACAGGGCTCAGCAATGAGCAGTTCTTC. Translating it yields CASSWGTGLSNEQFF.

V gene TRBV2 combines with J gene TRBJ2-5; 10 bases align to TRBD2. The V gene end was trimmed by 3 bases and the J gene end by 7 bases; junction bases not matched to a gene: 5. CDR1 and CDR2 (germline): SNHLY, FYNNEI. This CDR3 has 14 residues. For the CDR3, the DNA is TGTGCCAGCAGTGACTCTAGCGGGAGCTTGACCCAGTACTTC. Its translation: CASSDSSGSLTQYF.

The chain employs TRBV7-9 and TRBJ1-1, with 7 bases that match TRBD1. CDR1 is SEHNR, CDR2 FQNEAQ, per germline (reference sequence). J was trimmed by 7 bases and V by 1 base; bases with no gene match: 3. CDR3 length equals 13 residues. The CDR3 nucleotides are TGTGCCAGCAGCTTAGGTGGGGACAGTGAAGCTTTCTTT. Translated, it gives CASSLGGDSEAFF.

The V gene is TRBV5-1, the J gene TRBJ2-5; tentative D call: TRBD2 (5 bases). The CDR3 extends over 15 amino acids. CDR1 and CDR2 from the germline V gene are SGHRS and YFSETQ. V was shortened by 0 bases and J by 5 bases, with 14 bases between the two germline ends. The CDR3 reads CASSLEPLGGETQYF. The CDR3 DNA reads TGCGCCAGCAGCTTGGAACCCCTGGGCGGGGAGACCCAGTACTTC.

The genes are TRBV20-1 and TRBJ2-1; possible D gene TRBD2, 5 bases. With 3 bases removed from V and 6 bases from J, the gap between germline ends came to 12 bases. Germline values: CDR1 DFQATT, CDR2 SNEGSKA (reference sequence). This CDR3 has 13 amino acids. The CDR3 region is CSASLGIFNEQFF. The CDR3 DNA is TGCAGTGCTAGTCTCGGGATTTTCAATGAGCAGTTCTTC.

V gene TRBV18 combines with J gene TRBJ1-3, with a tentative D call TRBD1 (5 bases). CDR1 is KGHSH and CDR2 is LQKENI in the germline V gene. CDR3 length equals 16 residues. Trimming removed 0 bases from V and 3 bases from J, with 12 bases in between. The CDR3 nucleotides read TGTGCCAGCTCACCACCGGGGGGATCGATTGGAAACACCATATATTTT. Translated: CASSPPGGSIGNTIYF.

The rearrangement uses TRBV5-3 and TRBJ2-2; 10 nucleotides line up with TRBD1. TRBV5-3 is an ORF; its function is uncertain. The CDR3 has 18 amino acids. V lost 4 bases to trimming and J lost 4 bases; unmatched junction nucleotides: 13. CDR3 in DNA: TGTGCCAGAAGCACGCGAACCGGGACAGGGGAGACCACCGGGGAGCTGTTTTTT. Its protein is CARSTRTGTGETTGELFF.

The chain combines TRBV6-1 with TRBJ2-7, with 7 bases lining up with TRBD1. The CDR3 covers 13 residues. Trimming removed 0 bases from V and 7 bases from J; junction bases left unmatched: 3. CDR1 is MNHNS, CDR2 SASEGT, per germline. The CDR3, as DNA: TGTGCCAGCAGTGAAGCGACAGGGAATGAGCAGTACGTC. Translating gives CASSEATGNEQYV.

The CDR3 is CASSQVSGTSGYNEQFF. The CDR3 region has the DNA TGTGCCAGCAGCCAAGTTTCAGGGACTAGCGGGTACAATGAGCAGTTCTTC. The rearrangement uses TRBV3-1 (or the pseudogene TRBV3-2) and TRBJ2-1, with 12 bases aligning to TRBD2. This CDR3 has 17 residues. V trimming: 1 base; J trimming: 4 bases; junction bases outside the gene matches: 5. The germline V gene has CDR1 LGHDT and CDR2 YNNKEL (reference sequence).

This rearrangement joins TRBV27 to TRBJ2-2, with 10 bases fitting TRBD2. Germline-derived CDR1 and CDR2 are MNHEY and SMNVEV (reference sequence). V trimming: 3 bases; J trimming: 4 bases; junction bases outside the gene matches: 8. The CDR3 is 17 amino acids. The CDR3 DNA reads as TGTGCCAGCAGTTTCGCCAGCGGGAGGGTACTCACCGGGGAGCTGTTTTTT. Its translation is CASSFASGRVLTGELFF.

The V call is TRBV28, the J call TRBJ2-2; tentatively, D is TRBD1 (6 bases). Trimming removed 2 bases at V and 5 bases at J, with 15 bases between. This CDR3 has 16 residues. The V gene's germline CDR1 is MDHEN and CDR2 SYDVKM. The CDR3 spells CASSLGGHSGTGELFF. CDR3 bases: TGTGCCAGCAGTTTAGGGGGACACTCCGGGACCGGGGAGCTGTTTTTT.

J is TRBJ2-7 and V is TRBV7-2; tentatively, D is TRBD1 (5 bases). CDR1 and CDR2 from the germline V gene are SGHTA and FQGNSA. The CDR3 length is 15 residues. V was pared by 2 bases and J by 3 bases, with 14 bases between. The CDR3 sequence is CASSLIARANYEQYF. CDR3 nucleotides: TGTGCCAGCAGCTTAATAGCCAGGGCGAACTACGAGCAGTACTTC.

This clone turned up a few times. The V call is TRBV30, the J call TRBJ2-5; 10 positions agree with TRBD1. After removal of 0 bases from V and 4 bases from J, the junction contained 5 bases not matched to a gene. Germline CDR1 reads GTSNPN; CDR2 reads SVGIG (reference sequence). The CDR3 runs to 15 residues. CDR3 amino acids: CAWSVTGGHGETQYF. CDR3 sequence (DNA): TGTGCCTGGAGTGTGACAGGGGGCCATGGAGAGACCCAGTACTTC.

V usage is TRBV16 and J usage is TRBJ1-5, with TRBD1 as a possible D gene (5 bases). CDR1 is KGHSY and CDR2 is FQNENV in the germline V gene. With 0 bases removed from V and 4 bases from J, the gap between germline ends came to 13 bases. The CDR3 runs 16 residues. The DNA for the CDR3 is TGTGCCAGCAGCCAATCGTGGAACAGGCCAAATCAGCCCCAGCATTTT. Residues: CASSQSWNRPNQPQHF.

CDR3 protein: CATSRDSGRGTQYF. The CDR3 nucleotides are TGTGCCACCAGCAGGGATAGCGGGAGAGGGACCCAGTACTTC. The chain joins TRBV15 to TRBJ2-5, with 9 nucleotides matching TRBD2. This CDR3 spans 14 amino acids. Germline CDR1 LNHNV, CDR2 YYDKDF (reference sequence). The J segment lost 7 bases and the V segment lost 3 bases, leaving 6 bases of the junction unmatched.

V and J are TRBV12-5 and TRBJ1-3, with TRBD1 as a possible D gene (5 bases). V was clipped by 6 bases and J by 2 bases, with 11 bases between them. The CDR3 is 14 residues long. CDR1 and CDR2 from the germline V gene are LGHNT and FRNRAP. CDR3 in amino acids: CASGGGIAGNTIYF. The CDR3 DNA sequence: TGTGCTAGTGGCGGGGGGATCGCTGGAAACACCATATATTTT.

The chain is built from TRBV14 and TRBJ2-3, with D perhaps TRBD1 (7 bases). Germline assignment: CDR1 SGHDN and CDR2 FVKESK. V was clipped by 4 bases and J by 5 bases, with 19 bases between them. The CDR3 is 16 amino acids. The CDR3 bases are TGTGCCAGCAGCCCCCTCGGAGGGGGCTTGCTAGATACGCAGTATTTT. Its protein product is CASSPLGGGLLDTQYF. The full variable domain, rest sourced from reference TRBV14 and TRBJ2-3, is EAGVTQFPSHSVIEKGQTVTLRCDPISGHDNLYWYRRVMGKEIKFLLHFVKESKQDESGMPNNRFLAERTGGTYSTLKVQPAELEDSGVYFCASSPLGGGLLDTQYFGPGTRLTVL.

This clone was picked up a small number of times. V usage is TRBV5-4 and J usage is TRBJ1-1; TRBD1 matches 10 bases. Looked up from germline, CDR1 is SGHNT and CDR2 is YYREEE (reference sequence). The CDR3 runs 15 residues. V was clipped by 0 bases and J by 1 base; unmatched bases: 0. The CDR3 DNA reads TGTGCCAGCAGCTTGGGACAGGGGGCGAACACTGAAGCTTTCTTT. It encodes CASSLGQGANTEAFF.

This clone was seen only once. CDR3 amino acids: CASSHREGQPQHF. The CDR3 DNA reads as TGTGCCAGCAGTCACAGGGAGGGTCAGCCCCAGCATTTT. The V call is TRBV6-5, the J call TRBJ1-5, with D tentatively TRBD1 (6 bases). The CDR3 is made up of 13 amino acids. V was pared by 5 bases and J by 6 bases, with 11 bases between. CDR1 and CDR2 (germline): MNHEY, SVGAGI.

This rearrangement joins TRBV3-1 (or the pseudogene TRBV3-2) to TRBJ1-5; D unclear. V lost 0 bases to trimming and J lost 11 bases, with 14 bases between them. The CDR3 totals 14 residues. Germline V CDR1 and CDR2: LGHDT, YNNKEL (reference sequence). Here the CDR3 reads CASSQDSSRRAQHF. The CDR3 bases are TGTGCCAGCAGCCAAGATAGTAGTCGGCGGGCCCAGCATTTT.

The chain employs TRBV3-1 (or the pseudogene TRBV3-2) and TRBJ1-2; D might be TRBD1 (6 bases). Germline loops: CDR1 LGHDT, CDR2 YNNKEL (reference sequence). V shed 5 bases and J shed 2 bases, with 9 bases lying between them. The CDR3 runs to 13 residues. The CDR3 coding sequence is TGTGCCAGCAGCTCCACAGGGAACTATGGCTACACCTTC. It translates to CASSSTGNYGYTF.

This clone occurred once. V usage is TRBV19 and J usage is TRBJ2-1; the D is unclear. Between the trimmed V and J ends, which lost 4 bases and 5 bases, there was a span of 12 bases. This CDR3 is 14 amino acids long. Germline CDR1 and CDR2: LNHDA and SQIVND (reference sequence). DNA of the CDR3: TGTGCCAGTAGTACCCTTTCCGCTAACAATGAGCAGTTCTTC. Translation: CASSTLSANNEQFF.

This chain links TRBV3-1 (or the pseudogene TRBV3-2) with TRBJ1-2, with unresolved D. The germline V gene has CDR1 LGHDT and CDR2 YNNKEL (reference sequence). Trimming shortened V by 4 bases and J by 8 bases, and 17 bases separated the two germline ends. The CDR3 loop spans 14 amino acids. This CDR3 reads CASSPPLEYSGYTF. For the CDR3, the DNA is TGTGCCAGCAGCCCCCCATTGGAGTATTCCGGCTACACCTTC.

V gene TRBV5-1 combines with J gene TRBJ2-3; no clear D gene. This CDR3 is 11 amino acids long. Germline V gives CDR1 SGHRS, CDR2 YFSETQ. V gave up 5 bases and J gave up 2 bases, with 3 bases separating them. The CDR3 is CASSNTDTQYF. For the CDR3, the DNA is TGCGCCAGCAGTAACACAGATACGCAGTATTTT.

The gene calls are TRBV4-2 and TRBJ2-5; 8 nucleotides align to TRBD2. The germline V gene encodes CDR1 LGHNA and CDR2 YNFKEQ. V trimming: 1 base; J trimming: 2 bases; junction bases outside the gene matches: 3. The CDR3 is 15 residues long. Here the CDR3 reads CASSQAGGHQETQYF. CDR3 coding DNA: TGTGCCAGCAGCCAAGCGGGGGGGCATCAAGAGACCCAGTACTTC.

The V call is TRBV7-9, the J call TRBJ1-3; D not certain. Germline-derived CDR1 and CDR2 are SEHNR and FQNEAQ (reference sequence). The V end lost 2 bases, the J end lost 0 bases, and 11 bases lay between the germline ends. There are 16 residues in the CDR3. The CDR3 nucleotides are TGTGCCAGCAGCTTAAGTCGTGGGCTCTCTGGAAACACCATATATTTT. Translation gives CASSLSRGLSGNTIYF.

The V gene is TRBV30, the J gene TRBJ1-2; 7 bases are a match to TRBD1. Trimming took 2 bases from V and 2 from J; bases not matched to a gene: 8. CDR3 size: 15 residues. Germline loops: CDR1 GTSNPN, CDR2 SVGIG (reference sequence). The chain's CDR3 is CAWSFSLQGNYGYTF. The CDR3 DNA reads TGTGCCTGGAGTTTCTCCCTACAGGGGAACTATGGCTACACCTTC.

This rearrangement joins TRBV6-5 to TRBJ2-3; D uncertain. Per the germline V gene, CDR1 is MNHEY and CDR2 is SVGAGI. V lost 6 bases and J lost 2, with 12 bases in between. The CDR3 length is 14 residues. The CDR3 nucleotides read TGTGCCAGCAGCCGACGGAGCAACACAGATACGCAGTATTTT. Translation gives CASSRRSNTDTQYF.

V usage is TRBV11-1 and J usage is TRBJ2-2; 11 positions match TRBD1. Germline-derived CDR1 and CDR2 are SGHAT and FQDESV (reference sequence). The CDR3 has 15 amino acids. After removal of 4 bases from V and 3 bases from J, the junction contained 1 base not matched to a gene. CDR3 bases: TGTGCCAGCAGCTGGGGACAGGGGGACACCGGGGAGCTGTTTTTT. The encoded protein is CASSWGQGDTGELFF. The complete variable domain, with remaining parts taken from reference TRBV11-1 and TRBJ2-2, reads EAEVAQSPRYKITEKSQAVAFWCDPISGHATLYWYRQILGQGPELLVQFQDESVVDDSQLPKDRFSAERLKGVDSTLKIQPAELGDSAMYLCASSWGQGDTGELFFGEGSRLTVL.